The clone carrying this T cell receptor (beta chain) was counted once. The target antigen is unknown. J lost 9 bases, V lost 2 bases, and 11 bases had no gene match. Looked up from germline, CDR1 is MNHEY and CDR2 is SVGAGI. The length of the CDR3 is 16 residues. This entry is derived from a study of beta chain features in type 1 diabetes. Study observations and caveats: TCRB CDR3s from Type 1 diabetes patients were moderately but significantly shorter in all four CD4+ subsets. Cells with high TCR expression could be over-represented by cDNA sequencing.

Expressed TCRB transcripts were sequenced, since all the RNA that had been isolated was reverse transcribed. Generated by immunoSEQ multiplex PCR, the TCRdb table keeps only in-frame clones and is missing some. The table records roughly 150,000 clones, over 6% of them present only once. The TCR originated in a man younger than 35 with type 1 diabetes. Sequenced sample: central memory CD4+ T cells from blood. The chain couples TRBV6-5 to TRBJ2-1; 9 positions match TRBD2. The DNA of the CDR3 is TGTGCCAGCAGTTACAAGTTGGCGGGGGGGGCTTTTGAGCAGTTCTTC. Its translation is CASSYKLAGGAFEQFF.